This T cell receptor (beta chain) was found in a study of graft-versus-host responses after intestinal transplantation. Study in general: Anti-thymocyte globulin was used for induction in all recipients, who then took tacrolimus and steroids for roughly 3 years. The study's findings and limits: Those patients showing graft-donor T cell macrochimerism displayed high graft-versus-host to host-versus-graft clonal ratios in allografts. Early after transplant, HvG declines were associated with peak levels of circulating GvH clones.

This CDR3 contains 15 residues. Trimming removed 3 bases from V and 4 bases from J, with 15 bases in between. Germline V gives CDR1 LNHDA, CDR2 SQIVND (reference sequence). Generated by immunoSEQ multiplex PCR, the TCRdb table keeps only in-frame clones and is missing some. The sample lists about 82,000 clones, more than 85% seen once, with about 0.34% in the top ten. In its sample, this clone was seen once. Its cognate antigen is unknown. The sequence was collected from a human donor who was the organ donor for an intestinal transplant. This material consisted of unstimulated CD4+ T cells sorted from spleen or lymph node cells, taken before transplant. This chain links TRBV19 with TRBJ1-2; perhaps TRBD1 as D (6 bases). CDR3: CASSIVRDNLYGYTF. The CDR3, as DNA: TGTGCCAGTAGTATCGTCCGGGACAACCTCTATGGCTACACCTTC.